This T cell receptor beta chain was captured in a study of a mutant IDH1 vaccine in newly diagnosed glioma. Across the whole study: It was radiotherapy, temozolomide, or both that patients received previously, with most receiving both.

Repertoires were generated with immunoSEQ multiplex PCR, while TCRdb's copy carries only in-frame clones and drops some. The sample lists roughly 28,000 clones; around 80% were seen once. Germline V gene sequence: CDR1 SGHDN, CDR2 FVKESK. This CDR3 has 17 amino acids. V lost 0 bases to trimming and J lost 0 bases, with 14 bases between them. The sample holds a few counts of this clone. Its specificity is unknown. The time point is: week 23, last vaccination. With topical imiquimod, each dose of the vaccine consisted of 300 ug of mutant IDH1 20-mer peptide. This chain connects TRBV14 to TRBJ1-1; a possible D gene is TRBD1 (6 bases). The receptor was isolated from a woman under 30 with glioma. The sample in question was PBMCs, obtained from a glioma patient whose treatment included an IDH1 peptide vaccine. The CDR3 DNA is TGTGCCAGCAGCCAAGATCGGGGGCCATTAATGAACACTGAAGCTTTCTTT. Amino acids: CASSQDRGPLMNTEAFF.